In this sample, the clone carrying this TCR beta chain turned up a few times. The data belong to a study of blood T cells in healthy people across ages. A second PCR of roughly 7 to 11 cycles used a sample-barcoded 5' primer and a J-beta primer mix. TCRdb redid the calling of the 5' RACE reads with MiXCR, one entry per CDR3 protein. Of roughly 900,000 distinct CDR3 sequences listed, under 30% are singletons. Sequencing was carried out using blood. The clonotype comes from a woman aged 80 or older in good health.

This CDR3 reads CATSDRTPTDTQYF. CDR3 nucleotide sequence: TGTGCCACCAGTGACCGGACACCCACAGATACGCAGTATTTT. This sequence joins TRBV24-1 and TRBJ2-3; D possibly corresponds to TRBD1 (5 bases). V shed 4 bases and J shed 2 bases, with 9 bases lying between them. The CDR3 covers 14 residues. The V gene's germline CDR1 is KGHDR and CDR2 SFDVKD.